This T cell receptor (beta chain) was identified during a study of shared clonotypes between healthy human individuals. Study as a whole: Donor composition was a couple of women and a few men, aged 18 to 49. Study-level results: Larger richness was generally estimated for naive than memory subsets.

Clones were sequenced by immunoSEQ multiplex PCR, and TCRdb holds only the in-frame ones, with some missing. This sample has around 2.3 million clones; approximately 94% occur once, and the top ten carry about 0.13%. Notes on this clone: Antigen specificity is unknown.

Trimming removed 6 bases from V and 7 bases from J; junction bases left unmatched: 10. Germline V gene data show CDR1 as MNHEY and CDR2 as SVGAGI. There are 15 residues in the CDR3. The sequence came from a young man in good health. Sequences were obtained from naive CD4+ T cells sorted from blood. This sample's subset: CD45RA+ positively selected. The chain links TRBV6-5 to TRBJ2-3; 10 bases agree with TRBD1. The CDR3 bases are TGTGCCAGCAGCAACCGGGACAGGGGACGCCATACGCAGTATTTT. Translating gives CASSNRDRGRHTQYF.